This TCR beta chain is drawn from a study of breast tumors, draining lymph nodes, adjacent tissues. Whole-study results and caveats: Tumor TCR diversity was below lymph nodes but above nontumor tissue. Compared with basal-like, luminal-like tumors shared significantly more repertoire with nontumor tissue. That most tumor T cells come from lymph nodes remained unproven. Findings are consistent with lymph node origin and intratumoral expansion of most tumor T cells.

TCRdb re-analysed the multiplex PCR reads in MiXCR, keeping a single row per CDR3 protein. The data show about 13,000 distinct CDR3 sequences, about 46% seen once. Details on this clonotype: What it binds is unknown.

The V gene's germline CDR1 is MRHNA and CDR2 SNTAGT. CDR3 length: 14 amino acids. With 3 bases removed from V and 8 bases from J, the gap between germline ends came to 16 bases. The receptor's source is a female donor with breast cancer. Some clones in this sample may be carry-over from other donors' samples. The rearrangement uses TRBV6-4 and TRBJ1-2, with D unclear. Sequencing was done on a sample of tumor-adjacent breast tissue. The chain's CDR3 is CASSEQSNTGGYTF. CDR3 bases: TGTGCCAGCAGTGAACAGTCGAACACCGGGGGCTACACCTTC.